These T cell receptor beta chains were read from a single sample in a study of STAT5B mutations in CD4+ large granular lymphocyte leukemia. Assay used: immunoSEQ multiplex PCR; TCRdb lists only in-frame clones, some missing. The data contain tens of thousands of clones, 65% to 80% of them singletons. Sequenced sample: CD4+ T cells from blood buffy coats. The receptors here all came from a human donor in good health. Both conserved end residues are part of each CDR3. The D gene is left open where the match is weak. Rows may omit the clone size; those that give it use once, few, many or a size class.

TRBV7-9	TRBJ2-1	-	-	CASSHNEQFF	TGTGCCAGCAGCCACAATGAGCAGTTCTTC
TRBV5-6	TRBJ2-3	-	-	CASSRPGLARGETQYF	TGTGCCAGCAGCCGTCCGGGACTTGCCAGGGGAGAGACGCAGTATTTT
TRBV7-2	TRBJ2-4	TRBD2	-	CASSLGGRGIQYF	TGTGCCAGCAGCTTAGGAGGGAGGGGCATTCAGTACTTC
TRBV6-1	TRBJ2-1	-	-	CATSPDPVSNEQFF	TGTGCCACCTCGCCGGACCCGGTAAGCAATGAGCAGTTCTTC
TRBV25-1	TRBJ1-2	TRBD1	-	CASSGTGGDGYTF	TGTGCCAGCAGTGGTACAGGGGGCGATGGCTACACCTTC
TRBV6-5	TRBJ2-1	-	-	CASSPTWGQYNEQFF	TGTGCCAGCAGCCCCACGTGGGGACAATACAATGAGCAGTTCTTC
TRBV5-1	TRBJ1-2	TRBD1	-	CASSSGTDGYTF	TGCGCCAGCAGCTCCGGGACAGACGGCTACACCTTC
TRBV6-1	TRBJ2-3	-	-	CASRQGTDTQYF	TGTGCCAGCAGACAGGGCACAGATACGCAGTATTTT
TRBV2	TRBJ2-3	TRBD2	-	CASSRLAGGPLRTDTQYF	TGTGCCAGCAGTAGACTAGCGGGGGGCCCTCTTCGCACAGATACGCAGTATTTT
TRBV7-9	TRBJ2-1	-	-	CASSFAMGRYNEQFF	TGTGCCAGCAGCTTCGCGATGGGTCGATACAATGAGCAGTTCTTC
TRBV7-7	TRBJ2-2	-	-	CASVPPNTGELFF	TGTGCTAGCGTCCCTCCGAACACCGGGGAGCTGTTTTTT
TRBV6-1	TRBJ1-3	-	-	CASRELDLSGNTIYF	TGTGCCAGCAGGGAGTTGGACCTCTCTGGAAACACCATATATTTT
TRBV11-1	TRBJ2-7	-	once	CASSLESEQYF	TGTGCCAGCAGCTTAGAGTCCGAGCAGTACTTC
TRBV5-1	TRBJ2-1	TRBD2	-	CASKMGTSSYNEQFF	TGCGCCAGCAAGATGGGGACTAGCTCCTACAATGAGCAGTTCTTC
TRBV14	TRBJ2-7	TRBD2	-	CASSHLVAGGPHSVYEQYF	TGTGCCAGCAGCCATCTCGTTGCGGGGGGTCCCCACTCTGTATACGAGCAGTACTTC
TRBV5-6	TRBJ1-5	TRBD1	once	CASSIQGKPQHF	TGTGCCAGCAGCATACAGGGGAAGCCCCAGCATTTT
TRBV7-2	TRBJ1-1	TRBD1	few	CASIEGAGNTEAFF	TGTGCCAGCATTGAGGGGGCCGGGAACACTGAAGCTTTCTTT
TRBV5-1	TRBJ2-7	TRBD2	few	CASSFSGGAYEQYF	TGCGCCAGCAGCTTCAGCGGGGGGGCCTACGAGCAGTACTTC
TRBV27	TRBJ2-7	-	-	CASSFQPRAGQTYEQYF	TGTGCCAGCAGTTTTCAACCCCGAGCGGGTCAAACCTACGAGCAGTACTTC
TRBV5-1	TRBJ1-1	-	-	CASSSTPTNTEAFF	TGCGCCAGCAGCTCTACACCTACGAACACTGAAGCTTTCTTT
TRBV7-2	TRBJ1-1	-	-	CASSLLGPNTEAFF	TGTGCCAGCAGCTTACTGGGACCGAACACTGAAGCTTTCTTT
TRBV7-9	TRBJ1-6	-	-	CASSLGEHRKVYSPLHF	TGTGCCAGCAGCTTAGGAGAACACAGGAAAGTTTATTCACCCCTCCACTTT
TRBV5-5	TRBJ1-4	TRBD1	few	CASSLGTGEKLFF	TGTGCCAGCAGCTTGGGGACAGGTGAAAAACTGTTTTTT